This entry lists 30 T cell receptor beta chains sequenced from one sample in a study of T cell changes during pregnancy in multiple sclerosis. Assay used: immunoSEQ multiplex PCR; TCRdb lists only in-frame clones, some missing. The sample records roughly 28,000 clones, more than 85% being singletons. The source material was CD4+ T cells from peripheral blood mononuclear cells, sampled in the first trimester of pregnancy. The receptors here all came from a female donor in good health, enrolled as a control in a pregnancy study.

This CDR3 reads CASSPPGTGYGEQYF. The CDR3 region has the DNA TGTGCCAGCTCACCACCCGGGACAGGGTATGGCGAGCAGTACTTC. The genes are TRBV18 and TRBJ2-7; 9 nucleotides align to TRBD1. CDR1 and CDR2 from the germline V gene are KGHSH and LQKENI. J gave up 6 bases and V 0 bases, and 6 bases lay outside the gene matches. The CDR3 loop spans 15 amino acids.

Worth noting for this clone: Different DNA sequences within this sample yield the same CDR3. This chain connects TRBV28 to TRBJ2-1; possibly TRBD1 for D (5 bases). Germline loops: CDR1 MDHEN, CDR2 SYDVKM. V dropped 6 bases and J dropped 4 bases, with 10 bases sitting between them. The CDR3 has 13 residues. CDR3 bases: TGTGCCAGCAGCCCTCCAGGGTACAATGAGCAGTTCTTC. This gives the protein CASSPPGYNEQFF.

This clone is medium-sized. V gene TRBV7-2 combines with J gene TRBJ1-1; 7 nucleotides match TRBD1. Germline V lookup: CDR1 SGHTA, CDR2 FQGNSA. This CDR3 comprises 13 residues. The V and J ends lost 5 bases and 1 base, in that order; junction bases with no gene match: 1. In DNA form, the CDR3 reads TGTGCCAGCAGCCGACAGGGGAACACTGAAGCTTTCTTT. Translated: CASSRQGNTEAFF.

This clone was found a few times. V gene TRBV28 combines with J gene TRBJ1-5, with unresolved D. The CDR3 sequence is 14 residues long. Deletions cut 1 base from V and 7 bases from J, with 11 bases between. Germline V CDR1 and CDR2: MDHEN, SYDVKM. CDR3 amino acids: CASSLSFPRQPQHF. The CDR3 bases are TGTGCCAGCAGTTTATCCTTCCCGAGGCAGCCCCAGCATTTT.

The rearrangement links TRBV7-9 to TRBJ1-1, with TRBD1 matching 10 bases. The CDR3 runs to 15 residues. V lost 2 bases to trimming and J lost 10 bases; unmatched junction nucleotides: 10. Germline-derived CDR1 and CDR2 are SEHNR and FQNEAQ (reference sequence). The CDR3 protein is CASSLSTGGNRGAFF. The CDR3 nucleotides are TGTGCCAGCAGCTTATCGACAGGGGGCAATCGAGGAGCTTTCTTT.

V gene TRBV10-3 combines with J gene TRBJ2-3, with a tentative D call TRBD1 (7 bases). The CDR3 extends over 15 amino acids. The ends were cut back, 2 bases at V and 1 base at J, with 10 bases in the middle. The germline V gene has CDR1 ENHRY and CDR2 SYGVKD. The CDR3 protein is CAISEGGGGTDTQYF. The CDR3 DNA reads TGTGCCATCAGTGAGGGAGGGGGCGGCACAGATACGCAGTATTTT.

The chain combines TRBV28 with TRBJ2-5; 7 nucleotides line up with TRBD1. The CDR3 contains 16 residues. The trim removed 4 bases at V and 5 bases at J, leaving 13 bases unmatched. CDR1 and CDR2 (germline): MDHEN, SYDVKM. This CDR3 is CASSSPRQGQRETQYF. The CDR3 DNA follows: TGTGCCAGCAGTTCTCCCAGACAGGGCCAGCGGGAGACCCAGTACTTC. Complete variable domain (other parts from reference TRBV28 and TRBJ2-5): DVKVTQSSRYLVKRTGEKVFLECVQDMDHENMFWYRQDPGLGLRLIYFSYDVKMKEKGDIPEGYSVSREKKERFSLILESASTNQTSMYLCASSSPRQGQRETQYFGPGTRLLVL.

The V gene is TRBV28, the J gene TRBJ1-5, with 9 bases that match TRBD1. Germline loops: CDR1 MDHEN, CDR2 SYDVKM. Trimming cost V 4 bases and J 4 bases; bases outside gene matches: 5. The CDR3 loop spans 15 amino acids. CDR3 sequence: CASSWGQGRNQPQHF. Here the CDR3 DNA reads TGTGCCAGCAGTTGGGGACAGGGTCGGAATCAGCCCCAGCATTTT.

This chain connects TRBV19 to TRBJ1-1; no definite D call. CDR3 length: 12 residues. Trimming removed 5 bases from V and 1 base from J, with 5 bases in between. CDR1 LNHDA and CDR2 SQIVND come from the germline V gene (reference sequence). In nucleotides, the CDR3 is TGTGCCAGTAGTTCAGGGAACACTGAAGCTTTCTTT. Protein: CASSSGNTEAFF.

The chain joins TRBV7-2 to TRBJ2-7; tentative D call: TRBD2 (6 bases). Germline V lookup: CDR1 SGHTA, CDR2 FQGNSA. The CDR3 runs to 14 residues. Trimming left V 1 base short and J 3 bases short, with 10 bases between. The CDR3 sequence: CASSLDGGNYEQYF. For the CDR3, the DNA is TGTGCCAGCAGCTTAGACGGGGGTAACTACGAGCAGTACTTC.

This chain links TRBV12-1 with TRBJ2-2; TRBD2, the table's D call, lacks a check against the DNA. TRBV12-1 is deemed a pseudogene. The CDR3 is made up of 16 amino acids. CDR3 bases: TGTGCCAGCGGGAGCGGGGGGGCCAGGAACACCGGGGAGCTGTTTTTT. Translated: CASGSGGARNTGELFF.

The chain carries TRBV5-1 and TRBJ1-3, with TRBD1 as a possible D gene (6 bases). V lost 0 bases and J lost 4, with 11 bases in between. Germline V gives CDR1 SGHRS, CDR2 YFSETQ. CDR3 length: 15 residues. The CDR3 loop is CASSLAGTPGNTIYF. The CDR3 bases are TGCGCCAGCAGCTTGGCGGGGACACCAGGAAACACCATATATTTT.

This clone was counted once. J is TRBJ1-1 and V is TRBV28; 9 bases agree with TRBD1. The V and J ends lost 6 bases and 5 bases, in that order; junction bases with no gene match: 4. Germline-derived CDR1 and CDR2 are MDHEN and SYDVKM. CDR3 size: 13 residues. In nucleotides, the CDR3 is TGTGCCAGCAGGGACAGGGGACCAACTGAAGCTTTCTTT. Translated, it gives CASRDRGPTEAFF.

CDR3: CASSLSYGDEAFF. CDR3 sequence (DNA): TGTGCCAGCAGCTTAAGTTACGGGGATGAAGCTTTCTTT. This rearrangement joins TRBV7-3 to TRBJ1-1; no reliable D call. V shed 1 base and J shed 7 bases, with 10 bases lying between them. The CDR3 runs to 13 residues. Germline loops: CDR1 SGHTA, CDR2 FQGTGA.

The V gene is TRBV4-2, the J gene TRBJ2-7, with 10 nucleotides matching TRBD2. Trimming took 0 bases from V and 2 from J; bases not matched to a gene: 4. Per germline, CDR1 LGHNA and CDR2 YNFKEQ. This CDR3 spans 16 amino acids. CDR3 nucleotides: TGTGCCAGCAGCCAAGACATCCTAGCGGGAGCCTACGAGCAGTACTTC. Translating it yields CASSQDILAGAYEQYF.

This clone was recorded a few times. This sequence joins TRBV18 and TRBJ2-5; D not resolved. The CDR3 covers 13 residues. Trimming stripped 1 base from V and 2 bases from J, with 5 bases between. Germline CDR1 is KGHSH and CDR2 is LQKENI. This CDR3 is CASSPQQQETQYF. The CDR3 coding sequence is TGTGCCAGCTCACCACAACAGCAAGAGACCCAGTACTTC.

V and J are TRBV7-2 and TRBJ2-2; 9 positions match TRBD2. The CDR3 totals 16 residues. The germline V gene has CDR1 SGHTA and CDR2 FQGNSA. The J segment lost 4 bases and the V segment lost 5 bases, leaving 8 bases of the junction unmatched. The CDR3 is CASSTRLAVTTGELFF. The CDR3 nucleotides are TGTGCCAGCAGCACCCGACTAGCGGTAACCACCGGGGAGCTGTTTTTT.

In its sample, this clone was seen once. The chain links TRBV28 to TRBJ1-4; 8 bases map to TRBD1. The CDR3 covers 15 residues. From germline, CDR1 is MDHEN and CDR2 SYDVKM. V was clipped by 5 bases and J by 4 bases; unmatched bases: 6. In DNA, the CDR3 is TGTGCCAGCAGTCCCGGACAGGGTGGTAATGAAAAACTGTTTTTT. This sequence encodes CASSPGQGGNEKLFF.

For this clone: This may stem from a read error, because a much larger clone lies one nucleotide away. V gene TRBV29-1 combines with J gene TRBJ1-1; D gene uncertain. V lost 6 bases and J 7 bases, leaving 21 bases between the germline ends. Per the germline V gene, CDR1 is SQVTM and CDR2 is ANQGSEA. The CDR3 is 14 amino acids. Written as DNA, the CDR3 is TGCAGCGTCCCCACCGAGGGAATTGACGGTGAAGCTTTCTTT. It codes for CSVPTEGIDGEAFF.

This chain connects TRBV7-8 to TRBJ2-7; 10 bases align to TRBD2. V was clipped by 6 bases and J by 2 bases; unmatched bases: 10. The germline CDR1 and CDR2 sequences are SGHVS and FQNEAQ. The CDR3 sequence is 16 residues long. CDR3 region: CASRSLGTSVAYEQYF. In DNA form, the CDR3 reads TGTGCCAGCAGATCACTCGGGACTAGCGTAGCCTACGAGCAGTACTTC.

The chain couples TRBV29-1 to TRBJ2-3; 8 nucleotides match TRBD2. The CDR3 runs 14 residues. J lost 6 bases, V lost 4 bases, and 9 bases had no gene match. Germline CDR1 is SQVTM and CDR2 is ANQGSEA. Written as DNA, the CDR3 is TGCAGCGTTGGTTCCAGCGGGAGACGTGATACGCAGTATTTT. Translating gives CSVGSSGRRDTQYF.

CDR3 in DNA: TGTGCCACCGGGGGGGAGGATACGCAGTATTTT. It yields the protein CATGGEDTQYF. This chain uses TRBV10-3 with TRBJ2-3, with TRBD2 matching 8 bases. There are 11 residues in the CDR3. Germline trimming cut 10 bases from V and 6 bases from J; bases unmatched to any gene: 3. Germline CDR1 reads ENHRY; CDR2 reads SYGVKD.

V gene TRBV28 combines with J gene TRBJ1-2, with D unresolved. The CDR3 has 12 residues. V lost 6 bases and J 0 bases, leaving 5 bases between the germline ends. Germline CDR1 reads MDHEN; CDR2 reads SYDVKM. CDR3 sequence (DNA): TGTGCCAGCAGGGGCACTAACTATGGCTACACCTTC. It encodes CASRGTNYGYTF.

The CDR3 here is CASSPGTGVSPLHF. In DNA form, the CDR3 reads TGTGCCAGCAGTCCGGGGACAGGGGTTTCACCCCTCCACTTT. The chain uses TRBV28 and TRBJ1-6; 10 nucleotides line up with TRBD1. In germline, CDR1 is MDHEN, CDR2 SYDVKM. The CDR3 has 14 residues. The V and J ends lost 5 bases and 9 bases, in that order; junction bases with no gene match: 4. The complete variable domain, with remaining parts taken from reference TRBV28 and TRBJ1-6, reads DVKVTQSSRYLVKRTGEKVFLECVQDMDHENMFWYRQDPGLGLRLIYFSYDVKMKEKGDIPEGYSVSREKKERFSLILESASTNQTSMYLCASSPGTGVSPLHFGNGTRLTVT.

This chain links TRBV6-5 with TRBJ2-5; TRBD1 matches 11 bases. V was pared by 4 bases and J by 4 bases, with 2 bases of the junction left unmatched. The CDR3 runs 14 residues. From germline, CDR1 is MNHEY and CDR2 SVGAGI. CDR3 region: CASSFGTGGETQYF. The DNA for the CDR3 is TGTGCCAGCAGTTTCGGGACAGGGGGAGAGACCCAGTACTTC.

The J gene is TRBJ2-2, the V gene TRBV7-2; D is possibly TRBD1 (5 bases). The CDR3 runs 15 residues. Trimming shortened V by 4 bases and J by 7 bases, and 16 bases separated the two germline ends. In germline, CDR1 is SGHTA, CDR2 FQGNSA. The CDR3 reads CASSYFQGSVGELFF. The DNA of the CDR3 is TGTGCCAGCAGCTATTTCCAGGGTTCGGTCGGGGAGCTGTTTTTT.

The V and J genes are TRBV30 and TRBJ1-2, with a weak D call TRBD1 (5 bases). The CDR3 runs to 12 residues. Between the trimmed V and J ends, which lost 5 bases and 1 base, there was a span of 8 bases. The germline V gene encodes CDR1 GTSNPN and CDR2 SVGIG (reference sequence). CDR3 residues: CAWQQVNYGYTF. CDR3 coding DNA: TGTGCCTGGCAACAGGTTAACTATGGCTACACCTTC. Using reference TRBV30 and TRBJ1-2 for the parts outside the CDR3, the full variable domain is SQTIHQWPATLVQPVGSPLSLECTVEGTSNPNLYWYRQAAGRGLQLLFYSVGIGQISSEVPQNLSASRPQDRQFILSSKKLLLSDSGFYLCAWQQVNYGYTFGSGTRLTVV.

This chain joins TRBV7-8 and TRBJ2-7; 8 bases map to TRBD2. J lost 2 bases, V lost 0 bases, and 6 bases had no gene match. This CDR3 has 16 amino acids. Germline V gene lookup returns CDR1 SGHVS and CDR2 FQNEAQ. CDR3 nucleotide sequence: TGTGCCAGCAGCTTAGCCTCTAGCGGGTTCACCTACGAGCAGTACTTC. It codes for CASSLASSGFTYEQYF.

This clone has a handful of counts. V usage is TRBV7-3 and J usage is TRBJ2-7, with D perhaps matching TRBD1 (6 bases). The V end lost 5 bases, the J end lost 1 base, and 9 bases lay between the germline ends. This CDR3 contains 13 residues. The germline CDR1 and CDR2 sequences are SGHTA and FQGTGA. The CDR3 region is CASSPDSSYEQYF. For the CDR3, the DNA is TGTGCCAGCAGCCCGGACAGTTCCTACGAGCAGTACTTC. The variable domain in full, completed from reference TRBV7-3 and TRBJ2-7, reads GAGVSQTPSNKVTEKGKYVELRCDPISGHTALYWYRQSLGQGPEFLIYFQGTGAADDSGLPNDRFFAVRPEGSVSTLKIQRTERGDSAVYLCASSPDSSYEQYFGPGTRLTVT.

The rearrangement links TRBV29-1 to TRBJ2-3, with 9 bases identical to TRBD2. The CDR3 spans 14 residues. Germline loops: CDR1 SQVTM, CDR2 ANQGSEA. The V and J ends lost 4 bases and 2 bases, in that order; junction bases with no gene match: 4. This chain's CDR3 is CSVGSSGNTDTQYF. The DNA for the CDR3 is TGCAGCGTTGGATCTAGCGGGAACACAGATACGCAGTATTTT.